Below, 3 T cell receptor beta chains from the same sample are listed, as sequenced in a study of identical twins. TCRdb recomputed calls from the 5' RACE reads with MiXCR, one row per CDR3 protein. The table shows 400,000 to 500,000 distinct CDR3 sequences, with roughly an eighth occurring only once. The same specimen was also included in a second study, on yellow fever vaccine responses in identical twins.

The specimen was CD4+ T cells sorted from blood. The receptors were gathered from a woman aged 18 to 35 in good health.

The table lists this clonotype with many counts. The chain combines TRBV2 with TRBJ2-7, with 11 bases identical to TRBD1. CDR1 and CDR2 from the germline V gene are SNHLY and FYNNEI. V trimming: 8 bases; J trimming: 2 bases; junction bases outside the gene matches: 8. CDR3 size: 15 residues. The CDR3 sequence is CASVRPGQGAYEQYF. CDR3 nucleotide sequence: TGTGCCAGCGTAAGGCCGGGACAGGGGGCCTACGAGCAGTACTTC. Filled out from reference TRBV2 and TRBJ2-7, the complete variable domain reads EPEVTQTPSHQVTQMGQEVILRCVPISNHLYFYWYRQILGQKVEFLVSFYNNEISEKSEIFDDQFSVERPDGSNFTLKIRSTKLEDSAMYFCASVRPGQGAYEQYFGPGTRLTVT.

The CDR3 sequence: CASTGNTEAFF. CDR3 sequence (DNA): TGTGCCAGCACCGGCAACACTGAAGCTTTCTTT. The chain employs TRBV28 and TRBJ1-1, with no clear D. V lost 7 bases and J 2 bases, leaving 5 bases between the germline ends. The CDR3 extends over 11 amino acids. Germline V gene lookup returns CDR1 MDHEN and CDR2 SYDVKM.

The rearrangement joins TRBV5-1 to TRBJ1-1, with a possible D match to TRBD1 (6 bases). CDR3 length: 15 amino acids. CDR1 is SGHRS and CDR2 is YFSETQ in the germline V gene. Trimming stripped 0 bases from V and 0 bases from J, with 9 bases between. The CDR3, as DNA: TGCGCCAGCAGCTTGGTTGCAGGGGTGAACACTGAAGCTTTCTTT. It is translated as CASSLVAGVNTEAFF.